These 16 T cell receptor beta chains came from one sample sequenced in a study of Graves' ophthalmopathy and Graves' hyperthyroidism. Investigators amplified TCR beta CDR3 regions from RNA transcripts. HTBI-primed first-round RT-PCR preceded second-round multiplex PCR. Using its own MiXCR run on the multiplex PCR reads, TCRdb lists one record per CDR3 protein. This table holds about 220,000 distinct CDR3 sequences, roughly 21% found once. The sample was peripheral blood. The receptors shown here come from a woman aged 45 to 65 with Graves' ophthalmopathy.

This clonotype was detected ten times or more. The chain has TRBV28 and TRBJ2-5; 7 nucleotides align to TRBD2. With 5 bases clipped from V and 3 bases from J, the junction kept 9 bases outside the gene matches. The germline V gene encodes CDR1 MDHEN and CDR2 SYDVKM. The CDR3 contains 15 residues. This CDR3 is CASSPLTSRKETQYF. The CDR3, as DNA: TGTGCCAGCAGTCCCTTGACTAGCAGAAAAGAGACCCAGTACTTC.

Notes on this clonotype: A much more abundant neighbour one base away suggests this may be a read error. This CDR3 is CASSPAGSCGAEAFF. CDR3 DNA sequence: TGTGCCAGCAGCCCAGCCGGGTCCTGTGGGGCTGAAGCTTTCTTT. The rearrangement links TRBV9 to TRBJ1-1; D is unresolved. Germline V gives CDR1 SGDLS, CDR2 YYNGEE. The CDR3 is 15 amino acids. V was clipped by 4 bases and J by 6 bases, with 19 bases between them. The full variable domain, rest sourced from reference TRBV9 and TRBJ1-1, is DSGVTQTPKHLITATGQRVTLRCSPRSGDLSVYWYQQSLDQGLQFLIQYYNGEERAKGNILERFSAQQFPDLHSELNLSSLELGDSALYFCASSPAGSCGAEAFFGQGTRLTVV.

The chain employs TRBV3-1 and TRBJ1-1, with D possibly matching TRBD1 (5 bases). The length of the CDR3 is 16 residues. Germline CDR1 is LGHDT and CDR2 is YNNKEL (reference sequence). Between the trimmed V and J ends, which lost 3 bases and 1 base, there was a span of 15 bases. The CDR3 bases are TGTGCCAGCAGCCAGAGGGGAGGTCGAGGGAACACTGAAGCTTTCTTT. Amino acid sequence: CASSQRGGRGNTEAFF. The entire variable domain, with the rest obtained from reference TRBV3-1 and TRBJ1-1, is as follows: DTAVSQTPKYLVTQMGNDKSIKCEQNLGHDTMYWYKQDSKKFLKIMFSYNNKELIINETVPNRFSPKSPDKAHLNLHINSLELGDSAVYFCASSQRGGRGNTEAFFGQGTRLTVV.

This clonotype showed up many times. This chain links TRBV9 with TRBJ2-3; no clear D. V dropped 4 bases and J dropped 6 bases, with 12 bases sitting between them. The CDR3 is made up of 13 amino acids. Germline lookup yields CDR1 SGDLS and CDR2 YYNGEE. DNA for the CDR3: TGTGCCAGCAGCCAAGTCTTACAGGATACGCAGTATTTT. As protein: CASSQVLQDTQYF.

This clonotype was seen ten or more times. The chain links TRBV27 to TRBJ1-1; possibly TRBD1 for D (5 bases). V was clipped by 2 bases and J by 5 bases, with 12 bases between them. From germline, CDR1 is MNHEY and CDR2 SMNVEV (reference sequence). The CDR3 loop spans 14 amino acids. As DNA, the CDR3 is TGTGCCAGCAGTTTACGGCAGGGTCGGACTGAAGCTTTCTTT. Translated: CASSLRQGRTEAFF.

This clonotype showed up many times. The CDR3 loop reads CSAGRGAEAFF. Written as DNA, the CDR3 is TGCAGTGCGGGGAGGGGCGCTGAAGCTTTCTTT. The V call is TRBV20-1, the J call TRBJ1-1; tentative D call: TRBD1 (5 bases). There are 11 residues in the CDR3. CDR1 and CDR2 (germline): DFQATT, SNEGSKA (reference sequence). V lost 6 bases and J 6 bases, leaving 11 bases between the germline ends.

The sample holds a few counts of this clonotype. V usage is TRBV7-9 and J usage is TRBJ2-5; 10 positions agree with TRBD2. This CDR3 comprises 14 residues. Germline V gene data show CDR1 as SEHNR and CDR2 as FQNEAQ (reference sequence). The V segment lost 7 bases and the J segment 4 bases; nucleotides outside the gene matches: 6. In DNA form, the CDR3 reads TGTGCCAGCACCAGCGGGGGGGTTGGAGAGACCCAGTACTTC. Translating gives CASTSGGVGETQYF. The full variable domain, its missing parts supplied by reference TRBV7-9 and TRBJ2-5, is DTGVSQNPRHKITKRGQNVTFRCDPISEHNRLYWYRQTLGQGPEFLTYFQNEAQLEKSRLLSDRFSAERPKGSFSTLEIQRTEQGDSAMYLCASTSGGVGETQYFGPGTRLLVL.

This clonotype was detected ten times or more. This chain uses TRBV29-1 with TRBJ1-2, with D possibly TRBD1 on 5 matching bases. V lost 7 bases and J lost 5, with 17 bases in between. The germline CDR1 and CDR2 sequences are SQVTM and ANQGSEA. The CDR3 is made up of 13 amino acids. CDR3 DNA: TGCAGCGGTTCCGGGCTCGGGGGGTATGGCTACACCTTC. Encoded protein: CSGSGLGGYGYTF. The variable domain in full, completed from reference TRBV29-1 and TRBJ1-2, reads SAVISQKPSRDICQRGTSLTIQCQVDSQVTMMFWYRQQPGQSLTLIATANQGSEATYESGFVIDKFPISRPNLTFSTLTVSNMSPEDSSIYLCSGSGLGGYGYTFGSGTRLTVV.

This clonotype was observed many times. The rearrangement links TRBV11-1 to TRBJ2-2; 7 bases map to TRBD1. The V segment lost 1 base and the J segment 2 bases; nucleotides outside the gene matches: 7. Germline V gives CDR1 SGHAT, CDR2 FQDESV (reference sequence). The CDR3 loop spans 17 amino acids. Here the CDR3 reads CASSLGRDSRNTGELFF. DNA of the CDR3: TGTGCCAGCAGCTTAGGCAGGGACAGCCGAAACACCGGGGAGCTGTTTTTT.

This clonotype was observed many times. The chain combines TRBV15 with TRBJ1-1; a possible D gene is TRBD1 (6 bases). The CDR3 has 13 residues. The V gene lost 3 bases and the J gene lost 5 bases, with 10 bases spanning the gap. In germline, CDR1 is LNHNV, CDR2 YYDKDF (reference sequence). CDR3 nucleotides: TGTGCCACCAGCAGCACAGGGAGGACTGAAGCTTTCTTT. It is translated as CATSSTGRTEAFF.

CDR3 region: CASRSDPYGYTF. CDR3 nucleotide sequence: TGTGCCAGCAGGAGTGATCCCTATGGCTACACCTTC. This chain uses TRBV28 with TRBJ1-2; D is unresolved. The CDR3 consists of 12 residues. Trimming removed 6 bases at V and 4 bases at J, with 9 bases between. Germline values: CDR1 MDHEN, CDR2 SYDVKM.

CDR3 amino acids: CASRPETGSHSPLHF. Written as DNA, the CDR3 is TGTGCCAGCAGACCGGAGACAGGGTCCCATTCACCCCTCCACTTT. This chain links TRBV12-3 or TRBV12-4 with TRBJ1-6, with TRBD1 identical over 7 bases. The CDR3 sequence is 15 residues long. Trimming removed 6 bases from V and 8 bases from J; junction bases left unmatched: 10.

In this sample, this clonotype turned up a few times. V gene TRBV7-8 combines with J gene TRBJ2-1; 9 bases map to TRBD2. The ends lost 2 bases at V and 8 bases at J; junction bases unmatched: 19. CDR1 is SGHVS, CDR2 FQNEAQ, per germline. The CDR3 length is 19 residues. The CDR3 loop is CASSLRGMIGPSGIHEQFF. CDR3 sequence (DNA): TGTGCCAGCAGCTTAAGGGGTATGATAGGGCCTAGCGGGATACATGAGCAGTTCTTC.

This clonotype was picked up many times. The CDR3 DNA reads as TGTGCCAGCAGTGCCGGGGACAGGAAGAATAGCAATCAGCCCCAGCATTTT. It encodes CASSAGDRKNSNQPQHF. V is TRBV12-3 or TRBV12-4 and J is TRBJ1-5; 8 bases are shared with TRBD1. The V segment lost 5 bases and the J segment 0 bases; nucleotides outside the gene matches: 9. The CDR3 extends over 17 amino acids.

The genes are TRBV4-1 and TRBJ2-5, with 9 bases matching TRBD1. The CDR3 has 15 residues. Trimming took 4 bases from V and 6 from J; bases not matched to a gene: 9. From germline, CDR1 is MGHRA and CDR2 YSYEKL. The CDR3 reads CASSPRQGVSKTQYF. The CDR3 bases are TGCGCCAGCAGCCCTCGACAGGGGGTTTCGAAGACCCAGTACTTC.

The J gene is TRBJ2-5, the V gene TRBV6-2 or TRBV6-3; 10 bases are shared with TRBD2. The germline gives CDR1 MNHEY, CDR2 SVGEGT. V shed 5 bases, J shed 2 bases, and the junction held 20 bases outside the gene matches. The CDR3 extends over 20 amino acids. This chain's CDR3 is CASSPTSGTSGRAIQETQYF. CDR3 in DNA: TGTGCCAGCAGTCCCACTTCCGGGACCAGCGGGAGGGCCATACAAGAGACCCAGTACTTC.